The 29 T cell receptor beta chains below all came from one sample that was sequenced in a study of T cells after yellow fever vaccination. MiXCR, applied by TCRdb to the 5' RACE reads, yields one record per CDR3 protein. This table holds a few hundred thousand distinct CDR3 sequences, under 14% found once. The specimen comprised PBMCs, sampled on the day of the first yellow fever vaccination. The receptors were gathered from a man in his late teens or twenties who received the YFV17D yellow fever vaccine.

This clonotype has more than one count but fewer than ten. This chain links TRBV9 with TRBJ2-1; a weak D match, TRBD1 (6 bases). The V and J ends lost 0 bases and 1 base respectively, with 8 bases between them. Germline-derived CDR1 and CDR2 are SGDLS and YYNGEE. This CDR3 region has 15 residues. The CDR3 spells CASSVEGDSYNEQFF. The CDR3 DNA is TGTGCCAGCAGCGTAGAGGGGGATTCCTACAATGAGCAGTTCTTC.

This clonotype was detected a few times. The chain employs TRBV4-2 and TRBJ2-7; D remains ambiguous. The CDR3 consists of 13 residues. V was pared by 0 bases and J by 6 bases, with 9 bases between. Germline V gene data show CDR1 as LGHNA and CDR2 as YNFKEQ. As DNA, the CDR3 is TGTGCCAGCAGCCAAGACCCACCCACCGAGCAGTACTTC. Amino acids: CASSQDPPTEQYF.

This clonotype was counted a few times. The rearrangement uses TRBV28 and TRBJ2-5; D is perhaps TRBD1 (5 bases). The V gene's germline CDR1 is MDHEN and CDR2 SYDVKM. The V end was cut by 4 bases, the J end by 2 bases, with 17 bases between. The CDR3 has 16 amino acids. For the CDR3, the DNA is TGTGCCAGCAGTTCCCAATATGGACGGACACAAGAGACCCAGTACTTC. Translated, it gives CASSSQYGRTQETQYF.

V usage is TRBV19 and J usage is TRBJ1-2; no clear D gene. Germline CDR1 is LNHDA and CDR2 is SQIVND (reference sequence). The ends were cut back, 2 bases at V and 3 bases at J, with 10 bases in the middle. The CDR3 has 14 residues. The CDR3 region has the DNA TGTGCCAGTAGTATACGGCCTGACGACTATGGCTACACCTTC. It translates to CASSIRPDDYGYTF.

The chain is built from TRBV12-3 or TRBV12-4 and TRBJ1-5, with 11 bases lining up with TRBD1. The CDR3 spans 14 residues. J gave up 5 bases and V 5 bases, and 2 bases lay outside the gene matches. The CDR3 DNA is TGTGCCAGCAGTGGACAGGGGGCGGATCAGCCCCAGCATTTT. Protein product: CASSGQGADQPQHF.

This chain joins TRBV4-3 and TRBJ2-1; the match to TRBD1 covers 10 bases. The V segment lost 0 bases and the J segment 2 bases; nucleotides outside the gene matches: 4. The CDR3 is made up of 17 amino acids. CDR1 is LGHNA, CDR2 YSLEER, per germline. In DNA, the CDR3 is TGCGCCAGCAGCCAAGATCCTGGGACAGGGGCCTACAATGAGCAGTTCTTC. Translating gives CASSQDPGTGAYNEQFF.

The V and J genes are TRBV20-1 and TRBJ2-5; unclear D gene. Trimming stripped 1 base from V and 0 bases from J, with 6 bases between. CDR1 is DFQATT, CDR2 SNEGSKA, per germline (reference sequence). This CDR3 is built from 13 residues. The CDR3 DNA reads TGCAGTGCTAGAGCAGAGAACCAAGAGACCCAGTACTTC. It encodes CSARAENQETQYF.

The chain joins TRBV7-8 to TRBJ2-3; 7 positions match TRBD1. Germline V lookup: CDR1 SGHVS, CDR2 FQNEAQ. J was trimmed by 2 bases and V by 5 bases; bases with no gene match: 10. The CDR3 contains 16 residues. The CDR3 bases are TGTGCCAGCAGCCTGGAGGACAGGAAGCACACAGATACGCAGTATTTT. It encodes CASSLEDRKHTDTQYF.

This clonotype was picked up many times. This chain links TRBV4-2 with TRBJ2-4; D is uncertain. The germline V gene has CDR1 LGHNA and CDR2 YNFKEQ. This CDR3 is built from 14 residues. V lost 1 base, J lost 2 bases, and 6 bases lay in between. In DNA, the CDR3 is TGTGCCAGCAGCCAAGGGGCGTCCAAAAACATTCAGTACTTC. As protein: CASSQGASKNIQYF.

Written as DNA, the CDR3 is TGTGCCAGCAGCCAAGACCAGGGGACAGGGGGAGAAAAACTGTTTTTT. Protein sequence: CASSQDQGTGGEKLFF. The chain carries TRBV14 and TRBJ1-4; the match to TRBD1 covers 11 bases. Per the germline V gene, CDR1 is SGHDN and CDR2 is FVKESK. This CDR3 region has 16 residues. V lost 0 bases to trimming and J lost 8 bases; unmatched junction nucleotides: 5. The complete variable domain, with remaining parts taken from reference TRBV14 and TRBJ1-4, reads EAGVTQFPSHSVIEKGQTVTLRCDPISGHDNLYWYRRVMGKEIKFLLHFVKESKQDESGMPNNRFLAERTGGTYSTLKVQPAELEDSGVYFCASSQDQGTGGEKLFFGSGTQLSVL.

The CDR3 bases are TGTGCCAGCAGTCTTACCACGGGGGCCCGCGGCTACACCTTC. It codes for CASSLTTGARGYTF. The genes are TRBV7-9 and TRBJ1-2; tentatively, D is TRBD1 (6 bases). Per germline, CDR1 SEHNR and CDR2 FQNEAQ (reference sequence). The CDR3 consists of 14 residues. V was pared by 6 bases and J by 8 bases, with 19 bases between.

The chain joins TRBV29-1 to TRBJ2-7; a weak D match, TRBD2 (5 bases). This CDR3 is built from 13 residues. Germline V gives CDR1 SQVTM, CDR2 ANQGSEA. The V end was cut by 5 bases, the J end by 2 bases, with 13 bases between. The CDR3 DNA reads TGCAGCGTTAGGTCGAACGGGACCTACGAGCAGTACTTC. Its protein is CSVRSNGTYEQYF.

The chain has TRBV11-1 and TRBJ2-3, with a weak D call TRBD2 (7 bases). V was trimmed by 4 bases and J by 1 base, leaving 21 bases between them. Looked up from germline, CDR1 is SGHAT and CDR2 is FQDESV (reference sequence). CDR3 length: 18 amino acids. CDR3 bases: TGTGCCAGCAGCTCCCTAACGGGGGGCCAGCTGGGCACAGATACGCAGTATTTT. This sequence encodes CASSSLTGGQLGTDTQYF.

Written as DNA, the CDR3 is TGTGCCAGCAGCTTCGTTTCAGAGACCCAGTACTTC. It is translated as CASSFVSETQYF. The chain carries TRBV7-9 and TRBJ2-5; D unresolved. Trimming removed 3 bases at V and 4 bases at J, with 6 bases between. Germline CDR1 SEHNR, CDR2 FQNEAQ (reference sequence). The CDR3 covers 12 residues.

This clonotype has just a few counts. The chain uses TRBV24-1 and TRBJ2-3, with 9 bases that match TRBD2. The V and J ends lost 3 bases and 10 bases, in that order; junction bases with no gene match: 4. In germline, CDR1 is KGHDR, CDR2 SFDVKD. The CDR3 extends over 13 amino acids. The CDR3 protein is CATSDTAGGSQYF. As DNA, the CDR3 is TGTGCCACCAGTGATACCGCGGGGGGGTCGCAGTATTTT.

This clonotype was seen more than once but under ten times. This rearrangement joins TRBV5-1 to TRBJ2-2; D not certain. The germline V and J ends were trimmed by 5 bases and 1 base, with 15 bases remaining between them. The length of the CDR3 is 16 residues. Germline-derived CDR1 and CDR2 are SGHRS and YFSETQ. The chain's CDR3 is CASRSGSSGNTGELFF. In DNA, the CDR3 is TGCGCCAGCAGATCTGGAAGCTCAGGGAACACCGGGGAGCTGTTTTTT.

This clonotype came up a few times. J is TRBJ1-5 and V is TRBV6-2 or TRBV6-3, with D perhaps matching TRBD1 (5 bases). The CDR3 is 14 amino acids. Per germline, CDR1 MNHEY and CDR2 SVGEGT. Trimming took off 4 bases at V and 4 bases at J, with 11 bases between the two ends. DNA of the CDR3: TGTGCCAGCAGTTCCAGGGTTCCTAATCAGCCCCAGCATTTT. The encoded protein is CASSSRVPNQPQHF.

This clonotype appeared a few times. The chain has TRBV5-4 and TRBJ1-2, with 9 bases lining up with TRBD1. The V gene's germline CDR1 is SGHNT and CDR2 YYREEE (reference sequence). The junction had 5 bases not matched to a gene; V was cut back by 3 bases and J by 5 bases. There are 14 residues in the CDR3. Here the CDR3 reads CASSSPTGGYGYTF. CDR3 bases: TGTGCCAGCAGCTCCCCGACAGGGGGGTATGGCTACACCTTC.

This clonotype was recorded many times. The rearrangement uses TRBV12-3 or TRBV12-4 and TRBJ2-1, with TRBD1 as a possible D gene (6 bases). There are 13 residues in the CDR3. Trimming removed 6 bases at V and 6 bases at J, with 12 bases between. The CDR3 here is CASSPGTINEQFF. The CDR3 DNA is TGTGCCAGCAGCCCTGGGACAATCAATGAGCAGTTCTTC.

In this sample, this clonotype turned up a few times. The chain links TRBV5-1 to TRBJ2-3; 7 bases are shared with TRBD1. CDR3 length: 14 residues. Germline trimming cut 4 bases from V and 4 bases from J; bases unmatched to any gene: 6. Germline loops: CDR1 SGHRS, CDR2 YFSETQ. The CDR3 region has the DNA TGCGCCAGCAGCCCCGGACAGGTGGCAGATACGCAGTATTTT. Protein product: CASSPGQVADTQYF. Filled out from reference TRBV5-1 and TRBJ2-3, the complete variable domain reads KAGVTQTPRYLIKTRGQQVTLSCSPISGHRSVSWYQQTPGQGLQFLFEYFSETQRNKGNFPGRFSGRQFSNSRSEMNVSTLELGDSALYLCASSPGQVADTQYFGPGTRLTVL.

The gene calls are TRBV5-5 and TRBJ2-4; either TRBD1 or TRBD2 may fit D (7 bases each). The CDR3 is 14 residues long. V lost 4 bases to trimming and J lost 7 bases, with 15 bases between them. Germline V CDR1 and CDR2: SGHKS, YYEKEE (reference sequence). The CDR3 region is CASSLGGGQNIQYF. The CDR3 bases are TGTGCCAGCAGCCTGGGCGGGGGACAGAACATTCAGTACTTC.

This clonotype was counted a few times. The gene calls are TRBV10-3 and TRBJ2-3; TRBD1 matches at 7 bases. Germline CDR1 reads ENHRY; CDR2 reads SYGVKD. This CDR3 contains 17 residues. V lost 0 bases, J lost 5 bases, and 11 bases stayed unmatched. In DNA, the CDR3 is TGTGCCATCAGTGAGTCGATAGGAAGGGGGCGGAGAGATACGCAGTATTTT. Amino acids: CAISESIGRGRRDTQYF.

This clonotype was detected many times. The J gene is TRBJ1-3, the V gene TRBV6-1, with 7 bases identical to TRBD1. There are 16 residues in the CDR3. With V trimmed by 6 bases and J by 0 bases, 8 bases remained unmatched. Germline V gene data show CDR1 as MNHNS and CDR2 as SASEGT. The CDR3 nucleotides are TGTGCCAGCAGACATAAAACAGGGGCCTCTGGAAACACCATATATTTT. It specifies CASRHKTGASGNTIYF.

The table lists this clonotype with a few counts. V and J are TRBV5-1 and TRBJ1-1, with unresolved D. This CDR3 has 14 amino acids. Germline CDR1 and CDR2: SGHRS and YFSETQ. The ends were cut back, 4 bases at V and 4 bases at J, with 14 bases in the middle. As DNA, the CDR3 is TGCGCCAGCAGCAAGGAGGGAGGAAGCACTGAAGCTTTCTTT. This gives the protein CASSKEGGSTEAFF.

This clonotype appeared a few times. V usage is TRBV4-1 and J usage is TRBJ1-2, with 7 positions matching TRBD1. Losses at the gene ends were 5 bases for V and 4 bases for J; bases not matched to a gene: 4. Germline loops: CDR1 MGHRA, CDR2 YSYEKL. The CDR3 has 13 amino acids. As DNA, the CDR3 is TGCGCCAGCAGCAGCCGGGACAGCTATGGCTACACCTTC. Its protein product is CASSSRDSYGYTF.

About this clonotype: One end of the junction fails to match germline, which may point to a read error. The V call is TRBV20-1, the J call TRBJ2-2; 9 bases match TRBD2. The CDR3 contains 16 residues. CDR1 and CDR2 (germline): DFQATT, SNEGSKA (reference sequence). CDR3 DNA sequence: TGCTGTGCTAGAGATTTCCGCGGGGGGGCCGCCGGGGAGCTGTTTTTT. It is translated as CCARDFRGGAAGELFF.

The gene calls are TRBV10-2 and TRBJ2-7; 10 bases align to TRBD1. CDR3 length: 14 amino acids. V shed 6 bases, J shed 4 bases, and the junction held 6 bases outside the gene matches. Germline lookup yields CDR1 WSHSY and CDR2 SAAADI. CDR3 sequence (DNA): TGCGCCAGCAGCGGACAGGGGGTTATATACGAGCAGTACTTC. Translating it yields CASSGQGVIYEQYF.

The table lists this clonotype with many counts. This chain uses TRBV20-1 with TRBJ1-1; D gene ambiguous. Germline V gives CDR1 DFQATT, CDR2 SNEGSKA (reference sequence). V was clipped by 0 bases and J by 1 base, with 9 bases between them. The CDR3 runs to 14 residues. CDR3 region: CSARDGQSNTEAFF. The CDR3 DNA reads TGCAGTGCTAGAGATGGGCAGTCGAACACTGAAGCTTTCTTT.

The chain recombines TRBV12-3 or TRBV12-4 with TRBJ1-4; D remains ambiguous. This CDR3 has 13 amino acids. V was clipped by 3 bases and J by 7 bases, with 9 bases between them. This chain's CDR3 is CASSFRTSEKLFF. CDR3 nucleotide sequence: TGTGCCAGCAGTTTTAGGACGAGTGAAAAACTGTTTTTT.